This T cell receptor (beta chain) was captured in a study of blood T cells in healthy people across ages. Study in general: About one barcoded TCR beta cDNA was captured per two T cells.

Whole-study results and caveats: Naive CD4+ cells and diversity were both higher in long-lived donors than in aged donors.

The CDR3 extends over 16 amino acids. CDR1 SGHTA and CDR2 FQGNSA come from the germline V gene. A sample-barcoded 5' primer and a J-beta primer mix were used in a second PCR of roughly 6 to 11 cycles. One entry per CDR3 protein results from TCRdb running MiXCR on the 5' RACE reads. The data hold 900,000 to 950,000 distinct CDR3 sequences, with under 35% observed a single time. Turning to this clonotype: Its antigen is not identified. The junction shows a germline mismatch at one end, possibly a read error.

The same data also contributed to another study, on T cells of mothers and their children. From that report: Second-PCR amplification with M1S added sample barcodes and 2-4 random nucleotides.

This sequence joins TRBV7-2 and TRBJ2-3, with TRBD2 matching over 9 bases. Source material: blood. This receptor was identified in a middle-aged woman in good health. CDR3 DNA: TGTGCCGGCAGTCAAGCGGGGGGCCTTAGCACAGATACGCAGTATTTT. Its translation: CAGSQAGGLSTDTQYF. The entire variable domain, with the rest obtained from reference TRBV7-2 and TRBJ2-3, is as follows: GAGVSQSPSNKVTEKGKDVELRCDPISGHTALYWYRQSLGQGLEFLIYFQGNSAPDKSGLPSDRFSAERTGGSVSTLTIQRTQQEDSAVYLCAGSQAGGLSTDTQYFGPGTRLTVL.